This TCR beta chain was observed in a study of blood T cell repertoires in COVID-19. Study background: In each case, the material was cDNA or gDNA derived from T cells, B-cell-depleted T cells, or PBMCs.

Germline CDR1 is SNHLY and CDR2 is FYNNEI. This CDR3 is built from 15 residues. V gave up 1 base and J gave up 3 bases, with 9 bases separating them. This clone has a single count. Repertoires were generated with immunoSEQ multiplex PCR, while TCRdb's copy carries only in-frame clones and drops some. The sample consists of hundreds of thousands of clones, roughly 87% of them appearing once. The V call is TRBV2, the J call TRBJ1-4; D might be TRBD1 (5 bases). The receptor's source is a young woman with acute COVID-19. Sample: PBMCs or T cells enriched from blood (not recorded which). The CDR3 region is CASSEVGVANEKLFF. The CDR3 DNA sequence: TGTGCCAGCAGTGAAGTAGGGGTCGCTAATGAAAAACTGTTTTTT.